These T cell receptor beta chains were read from a single sample in a study of identical twins. MiXCR, run by TCRdb on the 5' RACE reads, gives a single entry per CDR3 protein. The sample lists 450,000 or so distinct CDR3 sequences, roughly 18% occurring once. The sequenced sample consisted of naive T cells sorted from blood. The receptors stem from a man in his fifties or sixties in good health. Each CDR3 is given with its conserved first and last residue. Each record gives: V gene, D gene, CDR3 protein. The D gene is left open where the match is weak.

>TRBV5-1|-
CASSSTGRSSYNEQFF
>TRBV7-3|-
CASSLGSGPDTGELFF
>TRBV7-8|-
CASSLRSGSGSGNTIYF
>TRBV20-1|-
CSARETTAAKLFF
>TRBV20-1|-
CSASSTGQYQETQYF
>TRBV10-3|TRBD1
CAISESGTGTGELFF
>TRBV28|TRBD1
CASRPGTGGRGETQYF
>TRBV20-1|-
CSARVRVSYEQYF
>TRBV7-2|-
CASSLGGGPQETQYF
>TRBV2|-
CASSLDAGYTF
>TRBV7-8|-
CASSSSGTPRETQYF
>TRBV12-3/TRBV12-4|-
CASSFDPGANVLTF
>TRBV20-1|-
CSARDRRYFYEQYF
>TRBV19|-
CASSIVPSAGSYEQYF
>TRBV20-1|TRBD1
CSARVSGGHTEAFF
>TRBV12-3/TRBV12-4|TRBD1
CASSGTGTKTYEQYF
>TRBV6-5|-
CASSYSNGLAVWDEQFF
>TRBV29-1|-
CSGGMGQRTGELFF
>TRBV10-3|TRBD2
CAISESTSGLVLAKNIQYF
>TRBV29-1|-
CSVEVRFSTDTQYF
>TRBV15|-
CATSRDGDFNEQFF
>TRBV20-1|-
CSASRANSPLHF